In this sample, the clone carrying this T cell receptor (beta chain) turned up once. Its antigen is unidentified. These data belong to a study of T cell responses to AZD1222 COVID-19 vaccine. The study's findings and limits: Spike-specific TCR repertoires showed rising breadth and depth after two AZD1222 doses.

Profiling relied on immunoSEQ multiplex PCR, and the TCRdb table lists in-frame clones only, not all of them. Of 150,000 to 200,000 clones in the sample, around 94% were seen once. Sequences were derived from peripheral blood, sampled 28 days after the second dose of the MenACWY control vaccine. The TCR sequence derives from an adult who received the MenACWY meningococcal vaccine as a control.

The CDR3 here is CASSQEIQEDTQYF. Here the CDR3 DNA reads TGTGCCAGCAGCCAAGAAATACAGGAGGATACGCAGTATTTT. V is TRBV14 and J is TRBJ2-3; D possibly corresponds to TRBD1 (5 bases). Per germline, CDR1 SGHDN and CDR2 FVKESK. Trimming took 0 bases from V and 6 from J, leaving 10 bases between them. The CDR3 runs to 14 residues.